This is a list of T cell receptor beta chains from one sample in a study of cytomegalovirus exposure and HLA in healthy donors. The data were produced by immunoSEQ multiplex PCR, yet TCRdb's version contains in-frame clones alone and is incomplete. The data contain about 110,000 clones, about 78% of them singletons. Sequenced: PBMCs. The receptor source for this set is a woman aged 25-40 years in good health and CMV-seropositive. Both conserved end residues are part of each CDR3. Each record gives: CDR3 protein, CDR3 DNA, clone size, J gene, V gene, D gene. D genes are given only for firm matches. Rows may omit the clone size; those that give it use once, few, many or a size class.

CDR3aa: CASRRDGSSETQYF
CDR3nt: TGTGCCAGCAGGCGAGACGGGAGTTCAGAGACCCAGTACTTC
abundance: .
j_gene: TRBJ2-5
v_gene: TRBV7-9
d_gene: .

CDR3aa: CASSEQPVAGTEAFF
CDR3nt: TGTGCCAGCAGTGAGCAACCGGTTGCGGGCACTGAAGCTTTCTTT
abundance: .
j_gene: TRBJ1-1
v_gene: TRBV6-4
d_gene: .

CDR3aa: CSVQGLPGTGDTEAFF
CDR3nt: TGCAGCGTTCAAGGCCTTCCCGGGACAGGGGACACTGAAGCTTTCTTT
abundance: .
j_gene: TRBJ1-1
v_gene: TRBV29-1
d_gene: TRBD1

CDR3aa: CAISESTTGEDTQYF
CDR3nt: TGTGCCATCAGTGAGTCGACAACAGGGGAAGATACGCAGTATTTT
abundance: .
j_gene: TRBJ2-3
v_gene: TRBV10-3
d_gene: TRBD1

CDR3aa: CASSSPRTGSTDTQYF
CDR3nt: TGTGCCAGCAGTTCTCCCCGGACAGGGAGCACAGATACGCAGTATTTT
abundance: .
j_gene: TRBJ2-3
v_gene: TRBV27
d_gene: TRBD1

CDR3aa: CASSSTRHGRAAGELFF
CDR3nt: TGTGCCAGCAGCTCCACGCGCCACGGGAGGGCGGCCGGGGAGCTGTTTTTT
abundance: .
j_gene: TRBJ2-2
v_gene: TRBV7-3
d_gene: TRBD2

CDR3aa: CASSPVRVGSTEAFF
CDR3nt: TGTGCCAGCTCACCAGTGAGGGTCGGGTCGACTGAAGCTTTCTTT
abundance: .
j_gene: TRBJ1-1
v_gene: TRBV18
d_gene: .

CDR3aa: CAWVREGVVNTEAFF
CDR3nt: TGTGCCTGGGTCCGGGAGGGTGTCGTGAACACTGAAGCTTTCTTT
abundance: .
j_gene: TRBJ1-1
v_gene: TRBV30
d_gene: .

CDR3aa: CAGAGSYNEQFF
CDR3nt: TGTGCGGGAGCGGGCTCCTACAATGAGCAGTTCTTC
abundance: .
j_gene: TRBJ2-1
v_gene: TRBV2
d_gene: .

CDR3aa: CASNQRPGTVNTGELFF
CDR3nt: TGTGCCAGCAACCAAAGACCCGGGACAGTGAACACCGGGGAGCTGTTTTTT
abundance: .
j_gene: TRBJ2-2
v_gene: TRBV27
d_gene: TRBD1

CDR3aa: CAWSVLGKETGYEQYF
CDR3nt: TGTGCCTGGAGTGTACTGGGTAAGGAGACAGGCTACGAGCAGTACTTC
abundance: .
j_gene: TRBJ2-7
v_gene: TRBV30
d_gene: .

CDR3aa: CASEDRSEYNEQFF
CDR3nt: TGTGCCAGCGAAGACAGGTCTGAGTACAATGAGCAGTTCTTC
abundance: .
j_gene: TRBJ2-1
v_gene: TRBV11-3
d_gene: .

CDR3aa: CASREGNNEKLFF
CDR3nt: TGTGCCAGCAGGGAGGGGAATAATGAAAAACTGTTTTTT
abundance: .
j_gene: TRBJ1-4
v_gene: TRBV2
d_gene: .

CDR3aa: CASSLGGGRYEQYF
CDR3nt: TGTGCCAGCAGCTTGGGGGGCGGGAGATACGAGCAGTACTTC
abundance: few
j_gene: TRBJ2-7
v_gene: TRBV5-8
d_gene: TRBD2

CDR3aa: CASSPQGPDTQYF
CDR3nt: TGTGCCAGTAGTCCACAGGGCCCAGATACGCAGTATTTT
abundance: .
j_gene: TRBJ2-3
v_gene: TRBV19
d_gene: .

CDR3aa: CASSLVVRTEAFF
CDR3nt: TGTGCCAGCAGCTTAGTGGTGAGAACTGAAGCTTTCTTT
abundance: .
j_gene: TRBJ1-1
v_gene: TRBV7-8
d_gene: .

CDR3aa: CASSLSGREETQYF
CDR3nt: TGCGCCAGCAGCCTAAGCGGGAGAGAGGAGACCCAGTACTTC
abundance: .
j_gene: TRBJ2-5
v_gene: TRBV4-1
d_gene: TRBD2

CDR3aa: CASSQAGTGRETQYF
CDR3nt: TGTGCCAGCAGCCAGGCCGGGACAGGTCGAGAGACCCAGTACTTC
abundance: few
j_gene: TRBJ2-5
v_gene: TRBV7-9
d_gene: TRBD1

CDR3aa: CASSRGQVLNQPQHF
CDR3nt: TGTGCCAGCAGCCGGGGACAGGTTCTCAATCAGCCCCAGCATTTT
abundance: .
j_gene: TRBJ1-5
v_gene: TRBV7-9
d_gene: TRBD1

CDR3aa: CASSIVYPTSSYEQYF
CDR3nt: TGTGCCAGTAGTATTGTGTATCCGACTAGCTCCTACGAGCAGTACTTC
abundance: .
j_gene: TRBJ2-7
v_gene: TRBV19
d_gene: .

CDR3aa: CASSRPPKIQGPILREQYF
CDR3nt: TGCGCCAGCAGTCGTCCCCCGAAGATACAGGGACCGATCCTACGGGAGCAGTACTTC
abundance: .
j_gene: TRBJ2-7
v_gene: TRBV23-1
d_gene: .

CDR3aa: CSVVAGTDVTQYF
CDR3nt: TGCAGCGTTGTAGCGGGGACCGATGTGACCCAGTACTTC
abundance: few
j_gene: TRBJ2-5
v_gene: TRBV29-1
d_gene: TRBD2

CDR3aa: CSARTGPEAFF
CDR3nt: TGCAGTGCTAGGACAGGCCCTGAAGCTTTCTTT
abundance: .
j_gene: TRBJ1-1
v_gene: TRBV20-1
d_gene: .

CDR3aa: CASSINTGSGNTIYF
CDR3nt: TGTGCCAGTAGTATAAACACAGGGTCTGGAAACACCATATATTTT
abundance: .
j_gene: TRBJ1-3
v_gene: TRBV19
d_gene: .

CDR3aa: CASSPLQGARVVIEAFF
CDR3nt: TGTGCCAGCAGCCCGCTCCAGGGGGCGCGAGTGGTTATTGAAGCTTTCTTT
abundance: .
j_gene: TRBJ1-1
v_gene: TRBV7-9
d_gene: TRBD1

CDR3aa: CASSQWTGGTEAFF
CDR3nt: TGTGCCAGCAGCCAATGGACAGGGGGGACTGAAGCTTTCTTT
abundance: .
j_gene: TRBJ1-1
v_gene: TRBV14
d_gene: TRBD1

CDR3aa: CASISGTGGETQYF
CDR3nt: TGTGCCAGCATTTCTGGGACAGGAGGAGAGACCCAGTACTTC
abundance: .
j_gene: TRBJ2-5
v_gene: TRBV6-5
d_gene: TRBD1

CDR3aa: CASSSRQTPGQSPLQETQYF
CDR3nt: TGTGCCAGCAGCTCCCGCCAAACCCCGGGACAGAGTCCTTTACAAGAGACCCAGTACTTC
abundance: few
j_gene: TRBJ2-5
v_gene: TRBV7-3
d_gene: TRBD1

CDR3aa: CASSSGQGPGANVLTF
CDR3nt: TGCGCCAGCAGCTCGGGACAGGGCCCCGGGGCCAACGTCCTGACTTTC
abundance: .
j_gene: TRBJ2-6
v_gene: TRBV4-1
d_gene: TRBD1

CDR3aa: CASSIYRGEPGGNGYTF
CDR3nt: TGTGCCAGTAGTATATATCGGGGTGAACCGGGGGGTAATGGCTACACCTTC
abundance: .
j_gene: TRBJ1-2
v_gene: TRBV19
d_gene: .

CDR3aa: CASSGLSSFQGGGDYGYTF
CDR3nt: TGTGCCAGTAGTGGTCTGTCTTCGTTCCAGGGAGGTGGGGACTATGGCTACACCTTC
abundance: .
j_gene: TRBJ1-2
v_gene: TRBV19
d_gene: .

CDR3aa: CASRTGNSGNTIYF
CDR3nt: TGCGCCAGCCGGACGGGAAACTCTGGAAACACCATATATTTT
abundance: .
j_gene: TRBJ1-3
v_gene: TRBV5-1
d_gene: .

CDR3aa: CASSDPRTPGGAGEKLFF
CDR3nt: TGTGCCAGCAGTGACCCACGAACCCCTGGGGGGGCAGGTGAAAAACTGTTTTTT
abundance: .
j_gene: TRBJ1-4
v_gene: TRBV25-1
d_gene: .

CDR3aa: CASSTRQIMNTEAFF
CDR3nt: TGTGCCAGCAGTACCCGACAAATCATGAACACTGAAGCTTTCTTT
abundance: .
j_gene: TRBJ1-1
v_gene: TRBV27
d_gene: .

CDR3aa: CASSLFGDNNYGYTF
CDR3nt: TGTGCCAGCAGCTTGTTCGGTGATAATAACTATGGCTACACCTTC
abundance: few
j_gene: TRBJ1-2
v_gene: TRBV5-6
d_gene: .

CDR3aa: CASRGTEITSTDTQYF
CDR3nt: TGTGCCAGCAGGGGGACAGAGATTACTAGCACAGATACGCAGTATTTT
abundance: .
j_gene: TRBJ2-3
v_gene: TRBV11-3
d_gene: TRBD1

CDR3aa: CASSSLAGKTYNEQFF
CDR3nt: TGTGCCAGCAGCTCCCTAGCGGGGAAAACGTACAATGAGCAGTTCTTC
abundance: .
j_gene: TRBJ2-1
v_gene: TRBV7-3
d_gene: TRBD2

CDR3aa: CASSRTSGNQETQYF
CDR3nt: TGTGCCAGCAGCCGCACTAGCGGGAACCAAGAGACCCAGTACTTC
abundance: .
j_gene: TRBJ2-5
v_gene: TRBV4-2
d_gene: TRBD2

CDR3aa: CASSPAQGGVYQPQHF
CDR3nt: TGTGCCAGCAGCCCCGCACAGGGCGGTGTATATCAGCCCCAGCATTTT
abundance: .
j_gene: TRBJ1-5
v_gene: TRBV2
d_gene: .

CDR3aa: CASSPRTGRAFF
CDR3nt: TGTGCCAGCAGTCCGAGGACAGGAAGGGCTTTCTTT
abundance: .
j_gene: TRBJ1-1
v_gene: TRBV6-5
d_gene: TRBD1

CDR3aa: CASSLGSNTEAFF
CDR3nt: TGTGCCAGTAGTCTCGGGTCGAACACTGAAGCTTTCTTT
abundance: .
j_gene: TRBJ1-1
v_gene: TRBV19
d_gene: .

CDR3aa: CAISELGTSPSDTQYF
CDR3nt: TGTGCCATCAGTGAACTCGGGACTAGCCCCTCAGATACGCAGTATTTT
abundance: .
j_gene: TRBJ2-3
v_gene: TRBV10-3
d_gene: TRBD2

CDR3aa: CASSERDREGDTEAFF
CDR3nt: TGTGCCAGCAGTGAACGGGACAGGGAGGGGGACACTGAAGCTTTCTTT
abundance: .
j_gene: TRBJ1-1
v_gene: TRBV6-1
d_gene: TRBD1

CDR3aa: CASRPTVGSSYEQYF
CDR3nt: TGCGCCAGCAGACCGACGGTTGGGAGCTCCTACGAGCAGTACTTC
abundance: .
j_gene: TRBJ2-7
v_gene: TRBV5-1
d_gene: .

CDR3aa: CASRKQTASNQPQHF
CDR3nt: TGTGCCAGCAGGAAACAGACAGCAAGCAATCAGCCCCAGCATTTT
abundance: .
j_gene: TRBJ1-5
v_gene: TRBV2
d_gene: .

CDR3aa: CASSLEGIAGQETQYF
CDR3nt: TGCGCCAGCAGCTTGGAGGGGATAGCGGGGCAGGAGACCCAGTACTTC
abundance: .
j_gene: TRBJ2-5
v_gene: TRBV5-1
d_gene: TRBD2

CDR3aa: CAISEPTGNYGYTF
CDR3nt: TGTGCCATCAGTGAACCAACCGGGAACTATGGCTACACCTTC
abundance: .
j_gene: TRBJ1-2
v_gene: TRBV10-3
d_gene: .

CDR3aa: CASSHGTAAKNIQYF
CDR3nt: TGTGCCAGCAGCCATGGGACAGCCGCCAAAAACATTCAGTACTTC
abundance: .
j_gene: TRBJ2-4
v_gene: TRBV5-6
d_gene: TRBD1

CDR3aa: CSVESQGAGPTDTQYF
CDR3nt: TGCAGCGTTGAATCCCAGGGGGCTGGCCCCACAGATACGCAGTATTTT
abundance: .
j_gene: TRBJ2-3
v_gene: TRBV29-1
d_gene: TRBD1

CDR3aa: CASSLSSRGGEKLFF
CDR3nt: TGTGCCAGCAGTTTGAGTAGCAGGGGTGGGGAAAAACTGTTTTTT
abundance: .
j_gene: TRBJ1-4
v_gene: TRBV28
d_gene: .

CDR3aa: CAWSVRSRVGYTF
CDR3nt: TGTGCCTGGAGTGTACGGTCCAGGGTGGGCTACACCTTC
abundance: .
j_gene: TRBJ1-2
v_gene: TRBV30
d_gene: .

CDR3aa: CASSLVPGLASEQYF
CDR3nt: TGTGCCAGCAGCTTAGTACCGGGACTAGCAAGCGAGCAGTACTTC
abundance: .
j_gene: TRBJ2-7
v_gene: TRBV11-2
d_gene: TRBD2

CDR3aa: CASSRQGRYNEQFF
CDR3nt: TGTGCCAGCAGTCGACAGGGACGCTACAATGAGCAGTTCTTC
abundance: .
j_gene: TRBJ2-1
v_gene: TRBV27
d_gene: TRBD1

CDR3aa: CASSLHRDRVYEQYF
CDR3nt: TGTGCCAGCAGCCTACACCGGGACAGGGTTTACGAGCAGTACTTC
abundance: .
j_gene: TRBJ2-7
v_gene: TRBV7-8
d_gene: TRBD1

CDR3aa: CASSNKQGSNTGELFF
CDR3nt: TGTGCCAGCTCAAATAAACAGGGGTCGAACACCGGGGAGCTGTTTTTT
abundance: .
j_gene: TRBJ2-2
v_gene: TRBV18
d_gene: TRBD1

CDR3aa: CASSLDGTSGSSSYNEQFF
CDR3nt: TGCGCCAGCAGCTTGGATGGGACTAGCGGGAGCAGTTCCTACAATGAGCAGTTCTTC
abundance: .
j_gene: TRBJ2-1
v_gene: TRBV5-1
d_gene: TRBD2

CDR3aa: CSVLGSGYEQYF
CDR3nt: TGCAGCGTCCTGGGTAGCGGGTACGAGCAGTACTTC
abundance: .
j_gene: TRBJ2-7
v_gene: TRBV29-1
d_gene: TRBD2

CDR3aa: CASSYSTGPGNTIYF
CDR3nt: TGTGCCAGCAGCTACTCGACAGGGCCCGGAAACACCATATATTTT
abundance: few
j_gene: TRBJ1-3
v_gene: TRBV7-2
d_gene: TRBD1

CDR3aa: CASSFFLAGGLYEQYF
CDR3nt: TGTGCCAGCAGTTTCTTTTTAGCGGGAGGGCTCTACGAGCAGTACTTC
abundance: .
j_gene: TRBJ2-7
v_gene: TRBV27
d_gene: TRBD2

CDR3aa: CASKSTGPIRTEAFF
CDR3nt: TGTGCCAGCAAGAGTACAGGGCCGATCCGCACTGAAGCTTTCTTT
abundance: .
j_gene: TRBJ1-1
v_gene: TRBV6-5
d_gene: .